The present entry profiles one T cell receptor beta chain with its context. Its antigen is unidentified. These data belong to a study of shared clonotypes between healthy human individuals. Germline CDR1 reads SGDLS; CDR2 reads YYNGEE. This CDR3 region has 16 residues. Trimming cost V 0 bases and J 6 bases; bases outside gene matches: 5. Study outcomes and limitations: Clonotype sharing across a handful of donors was observed for 4% to 5.5% of naive CD4 clonotypes.

Repertoires were generated with immunoSEQ multiplex PCR, while TCRdb's copy carries only in-frame clones and drops some. The sample lists approximately 720,000 clones; less than 80% were seen once. The TCR sequence derives from a woman under 40 in good health. Specimen: memory CD4+ T cells sorted from blood. This sample's subset: CD45RA-negative fraction. V usage is TRBV9 and J usage is TRBJ2-1; 11 positions match TRBD2. The CDR3 sequence is CASSVGVAGGRNEQFF. CDR3 nucleotide sequence: TGTGCCAGCAGCGTAGGGGTAGCGGGAGGGCGCAATGAGCAGTTCTTC. Combining the CDR3 with reference TRBV9 and TRBJ2-1 gives the whole variable domain DSGVTQTPKHLITATGQRVTLRCSPRSGDLSVYWYQQSLDQGLQFLIQYYNGEERAKGNILERFSAQQFPDLHSELNLSSLELGDSALYFCASSVGVAGGRNEQFFGPGTRLTVL.